This TCR beta chain was captured in a study of PD-L1 blockade in urothelial cancer. Libraries were prepared by immunoSEQ multiplex PCR; TCRdb keeps only in-frame clonotypes and omits some of them. The sample lists under 55,000 clones; 84% were seen once. CDR1 and CDR2 (germline): SGHRS, YFSETQ. V was trimmed by 0 bases and J by 2 bases, leaving 11 bases between them. The CDR3 contains 15 residues. The clonotype was recovered from a man aged 35 to 55 with urothelial cancer. V is TRBV5-1 and J is TRBJ1-1; D gene ambiguous. The starting material was PBMCs, obtained around atezolizumab (anti-PD-L1) treatment. For the CDR3, the DNA is TGCGCCAGCAGCTTGGTGCCGGGAGCTAACACTGAAGCTTTCTTT. It codes for CASSLVPGANTEAFF.